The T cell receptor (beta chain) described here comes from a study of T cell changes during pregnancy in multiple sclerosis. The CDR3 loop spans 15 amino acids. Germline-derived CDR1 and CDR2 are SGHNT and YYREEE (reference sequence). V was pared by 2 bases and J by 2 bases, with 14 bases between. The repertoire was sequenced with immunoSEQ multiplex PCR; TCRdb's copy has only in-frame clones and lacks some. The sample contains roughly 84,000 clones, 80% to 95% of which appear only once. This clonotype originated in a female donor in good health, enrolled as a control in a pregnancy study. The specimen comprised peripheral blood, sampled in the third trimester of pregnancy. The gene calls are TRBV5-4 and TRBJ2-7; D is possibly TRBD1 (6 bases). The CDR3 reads CASSFGQRTTYEQYF. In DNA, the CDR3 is TGTGCCAGCAGCTTTGGACAGCGGACCACCTACGAGCAGTACTTC.